The 4 T cell receptor beta chains reported below all come from one sample, sequenced in a study of blood T cell repertoires in COVID-19. Using immunoSEQ multiplex PCR, the repertoire was profiled, and TCRdb retains in-frame clones only, with some absent. Among about 200,000 clones listed, more than 70% were seen once. The sequencing input was peripheral blood. These receptors originate from a human donor in a cohort sampled during active COVID-19.

This rearrangement joins TRBV18 to TRBJ2-1; 7 nucleotides match TRBD2. The J segment lost 6 bases and the V segment lost 1 base, leaving 6 bases of the junction unmatched. The CDR3 covers 15 residues. The germline V gene has CDR1 KGHSH and CDR2 LQKENI. This CDR3 is CASSPLSGQGNEQFF. Here the CDR3 DNA reads TGTGCCAGCTCACCACTTAGCGGGCAGGGCAATGAGCAGTTCTTC. The full variable domain, with the rest looked up from reference TRBV18 and TRBJ2-1, is NAGVMQNPRHLVRRRGQEARLRCSPMKGHSHVYWYRQLPEEGLKFMVYLQKENIIDESGMPKERFSAEFPKEGPSILRIQQVVRGDSAAYFCASSPLSGQGNEQFFGPGTRLTVL.

The sample holds one count of this clone. The V and J genes are TRBV5-5 and TRBJ1-5; D not resolved. Trimming removed 4 bases from V and 0 bases from J, with 8 bases in between. The germline V gene has CDR1 SGHKS and CDR2 YYEKEE (reference sequence). The CDR3 spans 14 residues. CDR3 loop: CASSQDDSNQPQHF. The CDR3 coding sequence is TGTGCCAGCAGCCAGGATGATAGCAATCAGCCCCAGCATTTT. Full variable domain (rest looked up from reference TRBV5-5 and TRBJ1-5): DAGVTQSPTHLIKTRGQQVTLRCSPISGHKSVSWYQQVLGQGPQFIFQYYEKEERGRGNFPDRFSARQFPNYSSELNVNALLLGDSALYLCASSQDDSNQPQHFGDGTRLSIL.

The V and J genes are TRBV5-4 and TRBJ1-3; 10 bases are a match to TRBD1. CDR3 length: 17 residues. CDR1 and CDR2 (germline): SGHNT, YYREEE (reference sequence). The J segment lost 1 base and the V segment lost 4 bases, leaving 8 bases of the junction unmatched. DNA for the CDR3: TGTGCCAGCAGCCAGAGACAGGGGGCACGGTCTGGAAACACCATATATTTT. Amino acid sequence: CASSQRQGARSGNTIYF.

This sequence joins TRBV9 and TRBJ2-3; 9 nucleotides match TRBD2. From germline, CDR1 is SGDLS and CDR2 YYNGEE. Germline trimming cut 0 bases from V and 0 bases from J; bases unmatched to any gene: 2. This CDR3 has 16 amino acids. CDR3 in DNA: TGTGCCAGCAGCGTAGGGGGACTAGCTAGCACAGATACGCAGTATTTT. This gives the protein CASSVGGLASTDTQYF.